This is a list of T cell receptor beta chains from one sample in a study of blood T cell repertoires in COVID-19. This table comes from immunoSEQ multiplex PCR, and its TCRdb copy is limited to in-frame clones, with some not included. The sample contains roughly 380,000 clones, roughly 87% of which appear only once. The sample was peripheral blood. The receptor source for this set is a woman in her sixties or seventies with COVID-19, enrolled during active disease. The CDR3 runs from the conserved cysteine through the conserved F or W. The order of the fields is CDR3 DNA, CDR3 protein, J gene, clone size, V gene, D gene. A D gene is named only where the DNA matches it firmly. Not all rows give a size; the values are once, few, many and, for expanded clones, a class.

cdr3_nt: TGCGCCAGCAGCCAAGATCGCGTCGCCGGGGAGCTGTTTTTT
cdr3_aa: CASSQDRVAGELFF
j_call: TRBJ2-2
clone_size: few
v_call: TRBV4-1
d_call: -

cdr3_nt: TGTGCTAGTGGTTTGGTACTGGGCCGGGACAGGGGAGAGACCCAGTACTTC
cdr3_aa: CASGLVLGRDRGETQYF
j_call: TRBJ2-5
clone_size: -
v_call: TRBV12-5
d_call: TRBD1

cdr3_nt: TGCAGCGTTGACAGGGGTAAGGAGCAGTACTTC
cdr3_aa: CSVDRGKEQYF
j_call: TRBJ2-7
clone_size: -
v_call: TRBV29-1
d_call: -

cdr3_nt: TGTGCCACTCAAATACAGGGCCGGTCACCCCTCCACTTT
cdr3_aa: CATQIQGRSPLHF
j_call: TRBJ1-6
clone_size: -
v_call: TRBV2
d_call: -

cdr3_nt: TGTGCCAGTAGTATAGATCGCGACAGGGGCTTCAATCAGCCCCAGCATTTT
cdr3_aa: CASSIDRDRGFNQPQHF
j_call: TRBJ1-5
clone_size: few
v_call: TRBV19
d_call: TRBD1

cdr3_nt: TGTGCCAGCAGCTCTAACCGACAGGGAGGTAGGCTAAGCTATGGCTACACCTTC
cdr3_aa: CASSSNRQGGRLSYGYTF
j_call: TRBJ1-2
clone_size: -
v_call: TRBV7-2
d_call: TRBD1

cdr3_nt: TGTGCCAGCAGCTCTAGCGGGGGTCACTTCTACGAGCAGTACTTC
cdr3_aa: CASSSSGGHFYEQYF
j_call: TRBJ2-7
clone_size: -
v_call: TRBV6-5
d_call: TRBD2

cdr3_nt: TGTGCCAGCAGCCTATCGGTGGGGACAGCTAGAGATACGCAGTATTTT
cdr3_aa: CASSLSVGTARDTQYF
j_call: TRBJ2-3
clone_size: -
v_call: TRBV7-3
d_call: TRBD1

cdr3_nt: TGTGCCAGCTCACCAAGCGTCGGGAACTACAATGAGCAGTTCTTC
cdr3_aa: CASSPSVGNYNEQFF
j_call: TRBJ2-1
clone_size: -
v_call: TRBV18
d_call: -

cdr3_nt: TGTGCCAGCACCCGGGGGTCTGAAGCTTTCTTT
cdr3_aa: CASTRGSEAFF
j_call: TRBJ1-1
clone_size: -
v_call: TRBV6-5
d_call: -

cdr3_nt: TGCGCCAGCAGCTTGGTCGGGGGGGTCACAGATACGCAGTATTTT
cdr3_aa: CASSLVGGVTDTQYF
j_call: TRBJ2-3
clone_size: -
v_call: TRBV5-1
d_call: TRBD2

cdr3_nt: TGTGCCAGCAGCTTAGACGGGGAGCCCCGTGGCTACACCTTC
cdr3_aa: CASSLDGEPRGYTF
j_call: TRBJ1-2
clone_size: -
v_call: TRBV7-9
d_call: -

cdr3_nt: TGTGCCAGCAGTTACGAGTACGGGGCGGGACAGGGGGTGAATCACCTCTACGAGCAGTACTTC
cdr3_aa: CASSYEYGAGQGVNHLYEQYF
j_call: TRBJ2-7
clone_size: -
v_call: TRBV6-2/TRBV6-3
d_call: TRBD1

cdr3_nt: TGTGCCAGCAGCTTGGGACAGATCTATGGCTACACCTTC
cdr3_aa: CASSLGQIYGYTF
j_call: TRBJ1-2
clone_size: -
v_call: TRBV5-6
d_call: -

cdr3_nt: TGTGCCAGCAGCCAAGTTCCGACAGGGGGCTTTGGTGAAAAACTGTTTTTT
cdr3_aa: CASSQVPTGGFGEKLFF
j_call: TRBJ1-4
clone_size: -
v_call: TRBV14
d_call: TRBD1

cdr3_nt: TGTGCCAGCAGTACTCCACCCACCGGGGAGCTGTTTTTT
cdr3_aa: CASSTPPTGELFF
j_call: TRBJ2-2
clone_size: -
v_call: TRBV28
d_call: -

cdr3_nt: TGTGCCTGGAGGGACCCCCCCGGGAGACCCTGGAGCTATGGCTACACCTTC
cdr3_aa: CAWRDPPGRPWSYGYTF
j_call: TRBJ1-2
clone_size: -
v_call: TRBV30
d_call: -

cdr3_nt: TGTGCCAGCAGTTACGGGCAGGGCAATCAGCCCCAGCATTTT
cdr3_aa: CASSYGQGNQPQHF
j_call: TRBJ1-5
clone_size: -
v_call: TRBV6-2/TRBV6-3
d_call: -

cdr3_nt: TGCAGCGTAGGACTGACGCAAGAGACCCAGTACTTC
cdr3_aa: CSVGLTQETQYF
j_call: TRBJ2-5
clone_size: -
v_call: TRBV29-1
d_call: -

cdr3_nt: TGTGCCAGCAGCTATACTAGCGGGGGGACAGATACGCAGTATTTT
cdr3_aa: CASSYTSGGTDTQYF
j_call: TRBJ2-3
clone_size: -
v_call: TRBV11-1
d_call: TRBD2

cdr3_nt: TGTGCCAGCAGCGTCCAGGGGAGCTATGGCTACACCTTC
cdr3_aa: CASSVQGSYGYTF
j_call: TRBJ1-2
clone_size: -
v_call: TRBV9
d_call: -

cdr3_nt: TGCAGCACTTCTAGCGGGGGCGAGCAGTACTTC
cdr3_aa: CSTSSGGEQYF
j_call: TRBJ2-7
clone_size: few
v_call: TRBV20-1
d_call: TRBD2

cdr3_nt: TGCGCCAGCAGCCAATCCCCTACAGGGGATCAGCCAGATACGCAGTATTTT
cdr3_aa: CASSQSPTGDQPDTQYF
j_call: TRBJ2-3
clone_size: once
v_call: TRBV4-1
d_call: TRBD1

cdr3_nt: TGTGCCAGCAGTTCGAGCTCCTACAATGAGCAGTTCTTC
cdr3_aa: CASSSSSYNEQFF
j_call: TRBJ2-1
clone_size: -
v_call: TRBV12-3/TRBV12-4
d_call: -

cdr3_nt: TGTGCCAGCTCACCGGGTTTCCGACAGGTCCGTTTTGCTAACTATGGCTACACCTTC
cdr3_aa: CASSPGFRQVRFANYGYTF
j_call: TRBJ1-2
clone_size: -
v_call: TRBV18
d_call: -

cdr3_nt: TGTGCCAGCAGTAACCGGGACAGGGAGTACGAGCAGTACTTC
cdr3_aa: CASSNRDREYEQYF
j_call: TRBJ2-7
clone_size: -
v_call: TRBV28
d_call: TRBD1

cdr3_nt: TGTGCCAGCAGTGATAGCGGCCGCTATGGCTACACCTTC
cdr3_aa: CASSDSGRYGYTF
j_call: TRBJ1-2
clone_size: once
v_call: TRBV6-4
d_call: -

cdr3_nt: TGCGCCAGCAGCCAAACCGGGACAGGGGCCTACGAGCAGTACTTC
cdr3_aa: CASSQTGTGAYEQYF
j_call: TRBJ2-7
clone_size: once
v_call: TRBV4-1
d_call: TRBD1

cdr3_nt: TGTGCCAGCAGTGAAAAGAGCTCCTACGAGCAGTACTTC
cdr3_aa: CASSEKSSYEQYF
j_call: TRBJ2-7
clone_size: -
v_call: TRBV6-1
d_call: -

cdr3_nt: TGTGCCAGTAAGGACAGATTTAATGAAAAACTGTTTTTT
cdr3_aa: CASKDRFNEKLFF
j_call: TRBJ1-4
clone_size: -
v_call: TRBV19
d_call: -

cdr3_nt: TGTGCCAGCAGCAGAGGACAGGGAGAGACCCAGTACTTC
cdr3_aa: CASSRGQGETQYF
j_call: TRBJ2-5
clone_size: -
v_call: TRBV7-2
d_call: TRBD1

cdr3_nt: TGTGCTAGCAGCTTTGGGCCAGGGACGAACACCGGGGAGCTGTTTTTT
cdr3_aa: CASSFGPGTNTGELFF
j_call: TRBJ2-2
clone_size: -
v_call: TRBV7-7
d_call: -

cdr3_nt: TGTGCCAGCAGCTTAATACCGGGGTATTACGAAGCTTTCTTT
cdr3_aa: CASSLIPGYYEAFF
j_call: TRBJ1-1
clone_size: -
v_call: TRBV7-3
d_call: -

cdr3_nt: TGTGCCAGCAGCCTACTTCTTCCTAGCGGGTCCCTCGTGGGAACCCAGTACTTC
cdr3_aa: CASSLLLPSGSLVGTQYF
j_call: TRBJ2-5
clone_size: -
v_call: TRBV3-1/TRBV3-2
d_call: TRBD2

cdr3_nt: TGTGCCAGCAGCTTAGCAGGGGGCGCGGGCTATGGCTACACCTTC
cdr3_aa: CASSLAGGAGYGYTF
j_call: TRBJ1-2
clone_size: -
v_call: TRBV11-2
d_call: TRBD1

cdr3_nt: TGTGCCAGCTCAGCCCAGGGGACTAATGAAAAACTGTTTTTT
cdr3_aa: CASSAQGTNEKLFF
j_call: TRBJ1-4
clone_size: -
v_call: TRBV18
d_call: -

cdr3_nt: TGCGCCAGCCGAGAGCGCGGGGGGTATTACAATGAGCAGTTCTTC
cdr3_aa: CASRERGGYYNEQFF
j_call: TRBJ2-1
clone_size: -
v_call: TRBV5-1
d_call: TRBD2

cdr3_nt: TGCAGCGTTGAAGAGACACAACCCCCCTATGGCTACACCTTC
cdr3_aa: CSVEETQPPYGYTF
j_call: TRBJ1-2
clone_size: -
v_call: TRBV29-1
d_call: -

cdr3_nt: TGTGCCTGGAGTGTAGGGGTTGCCTACGAGCAGTACTTC
cdr3_aa: CAWSVGVAYEQYF
j_call: TRBJ2-7
clone_size: -
v_call: TRBV30
d_call: -

cdr3_nt: TGCGCCAGCAGCCTAGCCATGAAGAACACTGAAGCTTTCTTT
cdr3_aa: CASSLAMKNTEAFF
j_call: TRBJ1-1
clone_size: -
v_call: TRBV5-1
d_call: -

cdr3_nt: TGTGCCAGCAGTGGGCAGATAAATCAGCCCCAGCATTTT
cdr3_aa: CASSGQINQPQHF
j_call: TRBJ1-5
clone_size: -
v_call: TRBV2
d_call: -

cdr3_nt: TGTGCCAGCAGCACCACAGGGGGCGTAAGCAATCAGCCCCAGCATTTT
cdr3_aa: CASSTTGGVSNQPQHF
j_call: TRBJ1-5
clone_size: once
v_call: TRBV28
d_call: TRBD1

cdr3_nt: TGTGCCAGCAGCGTATTCGCGTTATGGACAGCTTCCTATGGCTACACCTTC
cdr3_aa: CASSVFALWTASYGYTF
j_call: TRBJ1-2
clone_size: -
v_call: TRBV9
d_call: -

cdr3_nt: TGTGCCAGCAGTCGGGGTTGGCGGGGGTACAATGAGCAGTTCTTC
cdr3_aa: CASSRGWRGYNEQFF
j_call: TRBJ2-1
clone_size: -
v_call: TRBV6-5
d_call: TRBD2

cdr3_nt: TGTGCCAGTAGTATCGCGGTGATTAGCAATCAGCCCCAGCATTTT
cdr3_aa: CASSIAVISNQPQHF
j_call: TRBJ1-5
clone_size: once
v_call: TRBV19
d_call: -

cdr3_nt: TGTGCCTGGAGCGGGACAGGGGGGAATCAGCCCCAGCATTTT
cdr3_aa: CAWSGTGGNQPQHF
j_call: TRBJ1-5
clone_size: -
v_call: TRBV30
d_call: TRBD1

cdr3_nt: TGTGCCAGCAGCCCGGGGACAGGGACGCATCAGCCCCAGCATTTT
cdr3_aa: CASSPGTGTHQPQHF
j_call: TRBJ1-5
clone_size: -
v_call: TRBV11-2
d_call: TRBD1